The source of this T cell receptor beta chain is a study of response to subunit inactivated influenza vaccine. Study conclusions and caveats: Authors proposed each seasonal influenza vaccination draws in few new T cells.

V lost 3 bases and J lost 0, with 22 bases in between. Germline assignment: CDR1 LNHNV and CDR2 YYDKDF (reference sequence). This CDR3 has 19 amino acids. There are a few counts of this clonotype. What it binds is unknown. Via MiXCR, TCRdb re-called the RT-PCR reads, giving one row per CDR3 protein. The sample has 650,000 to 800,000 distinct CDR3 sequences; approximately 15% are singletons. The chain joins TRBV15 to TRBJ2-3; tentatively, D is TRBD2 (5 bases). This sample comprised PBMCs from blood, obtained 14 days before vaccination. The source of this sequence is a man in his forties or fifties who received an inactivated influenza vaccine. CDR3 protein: CATSRSASLRRTSTDTQYF. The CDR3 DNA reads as TGTGCCACCAGCAGGTCTGCTAGCCTGCGGCGGACTAGCACAGATACGCAGTATTTT.